This is a list of T cell receptor beta chains from one sample in a study of shared clonotypes between healthy human individuals. Some clones are missing from TCRdb's copy, which holds only in-frame ones; the method was immunoSEQ multiplex PCR. Of around 2.1 million clones listed, about 94% are singletons. The specimen sequenced was naive CD4+ T cells sorted from blood. These receptors originate from a man in his late teens or twenties in good health. The CDR3 runs from the conserved cysteine through the conserved F or W. The order of the fields is J gene, D gene, clone size, V gene, CDR3 protein, CDR3 DNA. D genes are given only for firm matches. Size is omitted from some rows. Given values are once, few, many or a class for expanded clones.

TRBJ1-1 TRBD1 . TRBV11-2 CASSGRTGGTEAFF TGTGCCAGCAGCGGACGTACAGGGGGCACTGAAGCTTTCTTT
TRBJ2-7 TRBD2 . TRBV7-2 CASSLGRGTSGRNFYEQYF TGTGCCAGCAGCTTAGGGAGGGGGACTAGCGGGAGAAACTTCTACGAGCAGTACTTC
TRBJ2-2 . . TRBV5-1 CASSPDAYTGELFF TGCGCCAGCAGCCCCGACGCCTACACCGGGGAGCTGTTTTTT
TRBJ2-5 . . TRBV12-5 CASGLVMGGTQYF TGTGCTAGTGGTTTGGTTATGGGGGGGACCCAGTACTTC
TRBJ2-1 TRBD1 . TRBV6-1 CAILGQAFYNEQFF TGTGCCATCCTTGGACAGGCTTTCTACAATGAGCAGTTCTTC
TRBJ2-3 . . TRBV5-1 CASSLRDTDTQYF TGCGCCAGCAGCTTAAGAGACACAGATACGCAGTATTTT
TRBJ2-3 . once TRBV29-1 CSAAGGTGPATQYF TGCAGCGCCGCGGGGGGGACAGGACCAGCCACGCAGTATTTT
TRBJ1-6 TRBD1 . TRBV19 CASSMAGTEYSPLHF TGTGCCAGTAGTATGGCCGGGACAGAGTATTCACCCCTCCACTTT
TRBJ2-5 . . TRBV7-2 CASSLVPGNSETQYF TGTGCCAGCAGCTTAGTTCCGGGTAATTCGGAGACCCAGTACTTC
TRBJ1-5 TRBD1 . TRBV7-2 CASSFGWDRVNQPQHF TGTGCCAGCAGCTTCGGATGGGACAGGGTCAATCAGCCCCAGCATTTT
TRBJ2-7 TRBD1 . TRBV6-5 CASARDRVGTYEQYF TGTGCCAGCGCCCGGGACAGGGTAGGGACCTACGAGCAGTACTTC
TRBJ2-1 TRBD1 . TRBV28 CASSAGTGRLSSYNEQFF TGTGCCAGCAGTGCCGGGACAGGGCGCCTTAGCTCCTACAATGAGCAGTTCTTC
TRBJ1-5 . . TRBV7-3 CASSLTSGPPRNQPQHF TGTGCCAGCAGCTTAACGTCGGGGCCCCCGCGCAATCAGCCCCAGCATTTT
TRBJ2-3 . . TRBV7-6 CASSPSLYTQYF TGTGCCAGCAGCCCTTCCTTGTATACGCAGTATTTT
TRBJ2-2 TRBD2 . TRBV15 CATGSGRRNTGELFF TGTGCCACCGGAAGCGGGAGACGGAACACCGGGGAGCTGTTTTTT
TRBJ2-7 TRBD1 . TRBV2 CASSLHRGQADEQYF TGTGCCAGCAGTTTACACAGGGGTCAGGCGGACGAGCAGTACTTC
TRBJ1-2 . . TRBV6-5 CASSRTGWDYGYTF TGTGCCAGCAGCCGAACAGGATGGGACTATGGCTACACCTTC
TRBJ1-6 TRBD1 . TRBV7-2 CASSPGQTNSPLHF TGTGCCAGCAGCCCGGGACAGACAAATTCACCCCTCCACTTT
TRBJ2-5 TRBD1 few TRBV5-4 CASSSPGTVETQYF TGTGCCAGCAGCTCCCCCGGGACAGTAGAGACCCAGTACTTC
TRBJ1-1 . . TRBV5-1 CASSLGGGNTEAFF TGCGCCAGCAGCTTGGGTGGGGGGAACACTGAAGCTTTCTTT
TRBJ1-3 . . TRBV9 CASSVDGSSGNTIYF TGTGCCAGCAGCGTAGACGGGAGTTCCGGAAACACCATATATTTT
TRBJ2-5 . . TRBV28 CASSLRGGTETQYF TGTGCCAGCAGTCTAAGGGGAGGTACAGAGACCCAGTACTTC
TRBJ2-1 . . TRBV7-2 CASSRRTAAEQFF TGTGCCAGCAGCCGACGGACTGCCGCCGAGCAGTTCTTC
TRBJ1-5 . . TRBV6-1 CASSNAPSGNQPQHF TGTGCCAGTTCGAATGCGCCGTCGGGGAACCAGCCCCAGCATTTT
TRBJ2-7 . . TRBV11-1 CASSLGDWGANYEQYF TGTGCCAGCAGCTTAGGTGACTGGGGCGCGAACTACGAGCAGTACTTC
TRBJ2-7 TRBD2 . TRBV5-4 CASSTKGLAEAGMREQYF TGTGCCAGCAGCACCAAGGGACTAGCGGAGGCGGGCATGAGAGAGCAGTACTTC
TRBJ2-4 . . TRBV27 CATNAGPLAKNIQYF TGTGCCACCAACGCGGGGCCACTAGCCAAAAACATTCAGTACTTC
TRBJ2-6 TRBD2 . TRBV4-3 CASSQDEREGRGAGANVLTF TGCGCCAGCAGCCAAGATGAGCGGGAGGGCCGAGGGGCTGGGGCCAACGTCCTGACTTTC
TRBJ2-3 . once TRBV7-2 CASSSTGRGADTQYF TGTGCCAGCAGCTCTACGGGCCGCGGGGCAGATACGCAGTATTTT
TRBJ2-7 TRBD1 . TRBV30 CAWEGQGTPYEQYF TGTGCCTGGGAGGGACAGGGGACACCCTACGAGCAGTACTTC
TRBJ2-5 . . TRBV5-1 CASSGDGLQETQYF TGCGCCAGCAGCGGGGACGGACTGCAAGAGACCCAGTACTTC
TRBJ2-5 TRBD2 . TRBV10-3 CATLSGRDQETQYF TGTGCCACCTTAAGCGGGAGGGACCAAGAGACCCAGTACTTC
TRBJ1-4 . . TRBV19 CAASRQGANEKLFF TGTGCCGCCTCGCGGCAGGGAGCTAATGAAAAACTGTTTTTT
TRBJ2-5 TRBD1 . TRBV7-9 CASSARTTQGENNQYF TGTGCCAGCAGCGCGAGGACTACACAGGGGGAGAATAACCAGTACTTC
TRBJ2-2 TRBD2 . TRBV7-2 CAVSGRKNTGELFF TGTGCCGTCAGCGGGAGGAAGAACACCGGGGAGCTGTTTTTT
TRBJ2-7 TRBD1 . TRBV5-1 CASSSQPGQFYEQYF TGCGCCAGCAGCTCCCAACCGGGACAGTTCTACGAGCAGTACTTC
TRBJ2-1 TRBD1 . TRBV6-5 CASSLGQLGANEQFF TGTGCCAGCAGTTTGGGACAGCTCGGGGCCAATGAGCAGTTCTTC
TRBJ1-2 . . TRBV6-5 CASSRAGSSYGYTF TGTGCCAGCAGCCGCGCTGGGTCAAGCTATGGCTACACCTTC
TRBJ1-1 . . TRBV7-2 CASSLVAGAGTEAFF TGTGCCAGCAGCTTAGTGGCAGGGGCTGGGACTGAAGCTTTCTTT
TRBJ1-1 . . TRBV11-3 CASSRTMNTEAFF TGTGCCAGCAGCCGAACAATGAACACTGAAGCTTTCTTT
TRBJ2-3 . once TRBV9 CASSPPLPSRNTDTQYF TGTGCCAGCAGCCCCCCCCTTCCTAGCAGGAACACAGATACGCAGTATTTT
TRBJ2-5 . once TRBV5-1 CASSLREPQETQYF TGCGCCAGCAGCTTAAGGGAACCCCAAGAGACCCAGTACTTC
TRBJ1-4 . . TRBV7-9 CASSFAGVANEKLFF TGTGCCAGCAGCTTTGCTGGCGTAGCTAATGAAAAACTGTTTTTT
TRBJ2-7 . once TRBV6-5 CASRQGLFSYEQYF TGTGCCAGCAGGCAGGGACTGTTCTCCTACGAGCAGTACTTC
TRBJ2-5 TRBD2 . TRBV19 CASSIPGRGGETQYF TGTGCCAGTAGTATCCCCGGGAGGGGGGGAGAGACCCAGTACTTC
TRBJ1-5 . . TRBV6-1 CAHGASNSNQPQHF TGTGCCCACGGGGCCTCAAATTCTAATCAGCCCCAGCATTTT
TRBJ2-4 . . TRBV19 CASSIMSAASIQYF TGTGCCAGTAGTATAATGTCGGCCGCCTCCATTCAGTACTTC
TRBJ1-1 . . TRBV25-1 CASTSGGGTEAFF TGTGCCAGCACGTCCGGCGGGGGCACTGAAGCTTTCTTT
TRBJ2-7 . . TRBV7-2 CASSPSYEQYF TGTGCCAGCAGTCCGTCCTACGAGCAGTACTTC
TRBJ1-1 . . TRBV29-1 CSVFGTEAFF TGCAGCGTGTTCGGCACTGAAGCTTTCTTT
TRBJ2-6 . . TRBV6-6 CASSGAAGANVLTF TGTGCCAGCTCGGGGGCTGCCGGGGCCAACGTCCTGACTTTC